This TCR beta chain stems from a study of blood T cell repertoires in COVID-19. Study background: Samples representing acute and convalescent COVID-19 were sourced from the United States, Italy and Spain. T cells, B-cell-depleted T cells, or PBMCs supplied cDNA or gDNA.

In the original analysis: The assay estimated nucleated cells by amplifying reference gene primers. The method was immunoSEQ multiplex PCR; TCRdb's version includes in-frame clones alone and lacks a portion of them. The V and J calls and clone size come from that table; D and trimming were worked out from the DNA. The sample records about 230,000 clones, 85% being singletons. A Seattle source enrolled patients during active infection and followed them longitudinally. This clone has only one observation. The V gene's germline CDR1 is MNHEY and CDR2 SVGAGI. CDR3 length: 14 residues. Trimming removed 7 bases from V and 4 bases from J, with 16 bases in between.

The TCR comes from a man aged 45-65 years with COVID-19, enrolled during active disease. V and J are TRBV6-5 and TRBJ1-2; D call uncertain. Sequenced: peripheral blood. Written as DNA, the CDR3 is TGTGCCAGCAAAGTGGGAGACTTTTCCTATGGCTACACCTTC. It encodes CASKVGDFSYGYTF.